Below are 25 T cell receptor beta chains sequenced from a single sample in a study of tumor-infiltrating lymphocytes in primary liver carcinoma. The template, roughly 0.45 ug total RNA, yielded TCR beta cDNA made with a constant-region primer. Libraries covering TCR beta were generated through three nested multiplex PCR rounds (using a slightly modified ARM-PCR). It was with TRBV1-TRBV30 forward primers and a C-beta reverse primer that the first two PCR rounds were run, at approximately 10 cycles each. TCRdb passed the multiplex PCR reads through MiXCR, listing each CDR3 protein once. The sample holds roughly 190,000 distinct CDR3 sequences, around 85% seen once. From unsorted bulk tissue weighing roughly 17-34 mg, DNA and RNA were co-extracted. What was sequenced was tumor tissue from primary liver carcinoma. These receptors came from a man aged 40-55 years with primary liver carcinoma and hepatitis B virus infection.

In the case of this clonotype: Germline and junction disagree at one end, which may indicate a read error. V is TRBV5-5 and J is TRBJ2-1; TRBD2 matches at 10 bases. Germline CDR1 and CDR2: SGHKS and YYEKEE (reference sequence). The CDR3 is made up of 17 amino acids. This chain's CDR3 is CANSRALGLAGENEQFF. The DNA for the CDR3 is TGCGCCAACAGCCGGGCTCTAGGCCTAGCGGGAGAAAATGAGCAGTTCTTC.

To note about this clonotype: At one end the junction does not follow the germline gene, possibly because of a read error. For the CDR3, the DNA is TGTGTCAGCAGCTTAGGGGTCGCTTTCCGACTCCAGGAGACCCAGTACTTC. Protein: CVSSLGVAFRLQETQYF. This chain joins TRBV11-2 and TRBJ2-5; maybe TRBD1 (5 bases). This CDR3 is 17 amino acids long. The germline CDR1 and CDR2 sequences are SGHAT and FQNNGV. The full variable domain, completed using reference TRBV11-2 and TRBJ2-5, is EAGVAQSPRYKIIEKRQSVAFWCNPISGHATLYWYQQILGQGPKLLIQFQNNGVVDDSQLPKDRFSAERLKGVDSTLKIQPAKLEDSAVYLCVSSLGVAFRLQETQYFGPGTRLLVL.

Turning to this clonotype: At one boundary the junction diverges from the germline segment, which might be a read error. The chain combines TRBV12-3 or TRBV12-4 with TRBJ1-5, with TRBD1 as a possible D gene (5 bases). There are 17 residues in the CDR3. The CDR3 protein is CASSRTNMGRGNQPQHF. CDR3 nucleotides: TGTGCCAGCAGTCGAACCAACATGGGGCGAGGCAACCAGCCCCAGCATTTT.

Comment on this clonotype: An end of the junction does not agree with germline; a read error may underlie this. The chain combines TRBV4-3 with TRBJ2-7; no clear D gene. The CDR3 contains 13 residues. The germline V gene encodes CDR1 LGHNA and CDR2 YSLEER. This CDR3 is CASSREQRYVQYF. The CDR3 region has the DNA TGCGCCAGCAGCCGAGAACAGCGCTACGTGCAGTACTTC.

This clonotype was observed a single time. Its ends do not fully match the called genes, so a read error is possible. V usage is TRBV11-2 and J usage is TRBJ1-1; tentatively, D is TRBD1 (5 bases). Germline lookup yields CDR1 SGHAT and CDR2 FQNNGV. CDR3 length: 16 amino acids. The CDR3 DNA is TGTACCAGCAGCCAAAGGGCAGGGCTCGACAACACTGAAGCTTTCTTT. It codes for CTSSQRAGLDNTEAFF.

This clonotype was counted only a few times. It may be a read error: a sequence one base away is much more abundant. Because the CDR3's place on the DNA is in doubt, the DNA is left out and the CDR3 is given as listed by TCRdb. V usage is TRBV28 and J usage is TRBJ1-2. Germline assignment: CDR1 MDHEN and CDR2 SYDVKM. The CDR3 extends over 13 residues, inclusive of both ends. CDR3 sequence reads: CASSSSENYGYTF.

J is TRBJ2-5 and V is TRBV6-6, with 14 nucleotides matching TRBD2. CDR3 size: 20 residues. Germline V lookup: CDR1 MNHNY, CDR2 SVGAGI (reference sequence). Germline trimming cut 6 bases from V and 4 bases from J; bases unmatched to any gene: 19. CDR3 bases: TGTGCCAGCAGCCAATGGGGTGTACTGACTAGCGGGAGGGACGTAGAGACCCAGTACTTC. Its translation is CASSQWGVLTSGRDVETQYF.

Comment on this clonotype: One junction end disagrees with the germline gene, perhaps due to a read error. The CDR3 nucleotides read TGTGCCAGCAGTGAAGCCGTGGGCGGTCAAGAGACCCATTACTTC. It specifies CASSEAVGGQETHYF. The chain has TRBV6-1 and TRBJ2-5; D gene unclear. Germline V lookup: CDR1 MNHNS, CDR2 SASEGT. This CDR3 has 15 residues.

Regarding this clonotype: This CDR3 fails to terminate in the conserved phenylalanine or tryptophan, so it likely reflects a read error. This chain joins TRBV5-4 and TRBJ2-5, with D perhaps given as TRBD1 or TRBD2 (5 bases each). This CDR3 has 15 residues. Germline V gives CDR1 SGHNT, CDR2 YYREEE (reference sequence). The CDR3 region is CASSSNGDGQDTQYY. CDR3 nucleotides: TGTGCCAGCAGCTCGAACGGGGACGGCCAAGATACCCAGTACTAT.

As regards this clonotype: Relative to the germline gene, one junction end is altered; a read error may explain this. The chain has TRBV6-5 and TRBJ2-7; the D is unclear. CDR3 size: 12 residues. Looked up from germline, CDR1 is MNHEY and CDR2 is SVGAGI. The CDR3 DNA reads TGCGCCACCCAGGACGGATGGAGCGAGCAGTACTTC. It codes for CATQDGWSEQYF.

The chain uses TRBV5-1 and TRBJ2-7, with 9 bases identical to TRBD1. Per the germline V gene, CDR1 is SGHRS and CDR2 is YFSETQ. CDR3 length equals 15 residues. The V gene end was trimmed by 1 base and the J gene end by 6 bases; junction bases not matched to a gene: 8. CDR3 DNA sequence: TGCGCCAGCAGCTTGTGGACAGGGGATTATCGCGAGCAGTACTTC. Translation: CASSLWTGDYREQYF.

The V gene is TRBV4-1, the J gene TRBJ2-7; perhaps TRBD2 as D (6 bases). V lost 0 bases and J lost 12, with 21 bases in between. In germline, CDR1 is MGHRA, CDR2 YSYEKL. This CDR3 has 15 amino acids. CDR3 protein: CASSQDKALAKALYF. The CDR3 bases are TGCGCCAGCAGCCAAGATAAGGCACTAGCCAAGGCGCTGTACTTC.

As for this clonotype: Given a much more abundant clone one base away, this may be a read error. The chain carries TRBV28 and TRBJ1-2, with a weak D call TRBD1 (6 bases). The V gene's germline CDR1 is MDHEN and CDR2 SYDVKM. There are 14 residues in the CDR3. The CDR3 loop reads CASYGRGRDYGYIF. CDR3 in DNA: TGTGCCAGCTATGGCCGGGGGCGCGACTATGGCTACATCTTC.

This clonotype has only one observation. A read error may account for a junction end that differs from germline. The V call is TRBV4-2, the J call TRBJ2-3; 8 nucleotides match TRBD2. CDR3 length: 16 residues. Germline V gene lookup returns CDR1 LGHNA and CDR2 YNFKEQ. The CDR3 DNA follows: TGTGCCAGCAGCCATGATTTGGGGACTAGGGGCGGTACGGAGTATTTT. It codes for CASSHDLGTRGGTEYF.

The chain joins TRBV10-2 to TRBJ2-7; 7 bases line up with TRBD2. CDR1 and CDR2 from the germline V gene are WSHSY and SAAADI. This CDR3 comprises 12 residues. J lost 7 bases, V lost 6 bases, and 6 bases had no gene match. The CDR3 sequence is CASSHTSVEQYF. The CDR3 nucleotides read TGCGCCAGCAGCCACACTAGCGTTGAGCAGTACTTC.

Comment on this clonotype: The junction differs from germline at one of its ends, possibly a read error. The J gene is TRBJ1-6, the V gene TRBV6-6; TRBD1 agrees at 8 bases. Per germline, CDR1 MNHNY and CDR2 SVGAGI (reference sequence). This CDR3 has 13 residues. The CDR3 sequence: CGSNTTGVSPLHF. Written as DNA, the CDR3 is TGTGGCAGCAATACGACAGGGGTTTCGCCCCTCCACTTT.

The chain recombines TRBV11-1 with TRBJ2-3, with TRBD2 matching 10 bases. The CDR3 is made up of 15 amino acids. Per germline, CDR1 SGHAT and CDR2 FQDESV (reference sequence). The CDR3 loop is CTISLAGGSSDTQYF. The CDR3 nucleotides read TGTACCATCAGCTTAGCGGGAGGAAGCTCAGATACGCAGTATTTT.

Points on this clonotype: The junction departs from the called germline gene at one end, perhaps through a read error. The CDR3 region is CASAPSGRPLRTKPNTRELFF. The DNA of the CDR3 is TGTGCTAGTGCTCCTTCGGGGAGGCCTCTCAGAACCAAGCCGAACACCCGGGAGCTGTTTTTT. V and J are TRBV12-5 and TRBJ2-2; D perhaps matches TRBD2 (6 bases). Germline-derived CDR1 and CDR2 are LGHNT and FRNRAP. CDR3 length: 21 residues. The variable domain in full, completed from reference TRBV12-5 and TRBJ2-2, reads DARVTQTPRHKVTEMGQEVTMRCQPILGHNTVFWYRQTMMQGLELLAYFRNRAPLDDSGMPKDRFSAEMPDATLATLKIQPSEPRDSAVYFCASAPSGRPLRTKPNTRELFFGEGSRLTVL.

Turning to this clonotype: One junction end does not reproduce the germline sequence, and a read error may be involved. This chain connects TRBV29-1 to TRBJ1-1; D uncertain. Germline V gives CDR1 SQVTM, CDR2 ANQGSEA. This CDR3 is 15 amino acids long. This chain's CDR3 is CSVAPGWAMNAEDFF. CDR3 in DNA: TGCAGCGTTGCCCCTGGTTGGGCAATGAACGCTGAAGATTTCTTT.

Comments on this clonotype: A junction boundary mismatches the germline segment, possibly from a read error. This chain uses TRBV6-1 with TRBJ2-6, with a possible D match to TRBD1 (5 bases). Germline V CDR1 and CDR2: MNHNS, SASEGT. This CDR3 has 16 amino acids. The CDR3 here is CASSYSPTTGANVLTF. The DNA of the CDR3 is TGTGCCAGCAGTTACTCCCCAACGACTGGGGCCAATGTCCTGACTTTC.

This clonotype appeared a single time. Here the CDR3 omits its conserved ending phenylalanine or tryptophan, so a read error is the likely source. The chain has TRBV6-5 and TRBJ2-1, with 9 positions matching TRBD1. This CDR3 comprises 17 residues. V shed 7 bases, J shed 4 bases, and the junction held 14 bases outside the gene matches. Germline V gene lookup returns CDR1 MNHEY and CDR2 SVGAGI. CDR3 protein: CASIDRSGTGLYNEQFL. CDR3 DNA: TGTGCCAGCATTGACCGATCCGGGACAGGGCTATACAATGAGCAGTTCTTA.

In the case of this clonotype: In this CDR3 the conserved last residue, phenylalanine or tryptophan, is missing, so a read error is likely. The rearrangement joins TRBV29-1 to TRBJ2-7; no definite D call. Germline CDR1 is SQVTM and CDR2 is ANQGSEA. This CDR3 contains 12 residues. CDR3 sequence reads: CSVTSSSYEQYL. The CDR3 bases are TGCAGCGTTACTTCGAGCTCCTATGAGCAGTACCTC.

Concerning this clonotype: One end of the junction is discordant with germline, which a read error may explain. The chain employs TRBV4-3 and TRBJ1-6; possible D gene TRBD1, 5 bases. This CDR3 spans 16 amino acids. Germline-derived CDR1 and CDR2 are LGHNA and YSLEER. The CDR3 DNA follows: TGCACCAGCGGCTCCTGGGAGAGGGGAAGGAATTCACCCCTCCACTTT. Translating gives CTSGSWERGRNSPLHF.

Here the CDR3 DNA reads TGTGCCAGCAGCTTAGCGTTCGGAGGTCGGCAGTTCTTC. As protein: CASSLAFGGRQFF. The gene calls are TRBV11-1 and TRBJ2-1, with a tentative D call TRBD2 (5 bases). V lost 0 bases to trimming and J lost 12 bases, with 12 bases between them. The CDR3 contains 13 residues. CDR1 is SGHAT and CDR2 is FQDESV in the germline V gene (reference sequence). Variable domain in full (rest from reference TRBV11-1 and TRBJ2-1): EAEVAQSPRYKITEKSQAVAFWCDPISGHATLYWYRQILGQGPELLVQFQDESVVDDSQLPKDRFSAERLKGVDSTLKIQPAELGDSAMYLCASSLAFGGRQFFGPGTRLTVL.

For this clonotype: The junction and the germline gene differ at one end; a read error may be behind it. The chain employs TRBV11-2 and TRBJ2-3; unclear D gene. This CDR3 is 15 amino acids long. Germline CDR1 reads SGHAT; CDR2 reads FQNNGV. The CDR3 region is CASILYSLGTDTQYF. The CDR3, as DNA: TGTGCCAGCATCTTATATTCTCTGGGAACAGATACCCAGTATTTT.